The 27 T cell receptor beta chains given below trace back to one sample, sequenced in a study of radiation and T cells in renal cell carcinoma. Regarding time point: baseline pretreatment blood. Treatment noted: 15 Gy SBRT to primary tumor, nephrectomy 4 weeks later. Sequenced by immunoSEQ multiplex PCR; TCRdb stores in-frame clones only, minus some. This sample has 150,000 or so clones; less than 90% occur once, and the top ten carry 4.1%. Sequenced material: blood, taken from a patient whose treatment included radiotherapy and nephrectomy. All receptors derive from a woman in her 70s with renal cell carcinoma.

This clone was counted a few times. CDR3 sequence (DNA): TGTGCCAGTAGTATCTTGAGGTTACCCGGGGAGCTGTTTTTT. This sequence encodes CASSILRLPGELFF. This chain links TRBV19 with TRBJ2-2, with D uncertain. Per germline, CDR1 LNHDA and CDR2 SQIVND (reference sequence). V shed 3 bases and J shed 6 bases, with 11 bases lying between them. The CDR3 totals 14 residues.

This rearrangement joins TRBV7-2 to TRBJ2-6; D is possibly TRBD1 or TRBD2 (6 bases each). The V end lost 4 bases, the J end lost 0 bases, and 13 bases lay between the germline ends. The CDR3 has 17 amino acids. Germline V gene data show CDR1 as SGHTA and CDR2 as FQGNSA. The CDR3 region is CASSSGGKHSGANVLTF. As DNA, the CDR3 is TGTGCCAGCAGCTCCGGGGGCAAACACTCTGGGGCCAACGTCCTGACTTTC.

Only one count was recorded for this clone. This chain joins TRBV30 and TRBJ1-2, with D maybe TRBD1 (5 bases). Deletions cut 3 bases from V and 2 bases from J, with 13 bases between. CDR3 size: 14 residues. Germline V CDR1 and CDR2: GTSNPN, SVGIG (reference sequence). This CDR3 is CAWRWTPSNYGYTF. In DNA, the CDR3 is TGTGCCTGGAGGTGGACACCCTCCAACTATGGCTACACCTTC.

This clone has a handful of counts. The chain joins TRBV11-2 to TRBJ1-3, with TRBD1 identical over 9 bases. Germline V gives CDR1 SGHAT, CDR2 FQNNGV. The V segment lost 4 bases and the J segment 3 bases; nucleotides outside the gene matches: 7. CDR3 length: 16 amino acids. CDR3 loop: CASSSQGAAYGNTIYF. As DNA, the CDR3 is TGTGCCAGCAGCTCACAGGGGGCGGCATATGGAAACACCATATATTTT.

This rearrangement joins TRBV7-9 to TRBJ1-6, with 9 bases fitting TRBD1. The V and J ends lost 5 bases and 9 bases, in that order; junction bases with no gene match: 5. The CDR3 length is 14 residues. CDR1 SEHNR and CDR2 FQNEAQ come from the germline V gene (reference sequence). The CDR3: CASSLQGASSPLHF. The DNA of the CDR3 is TGTGCCAGCAGCCTACAGGGGGCAAGTTCACCCCTCCACTTT.

The gene calls are TRBV27 and TRBJ1-1; 7 bases map to TRBD1. This CDR3 comprises 18 residues. After removal of 0 bases from V and 7 bases from J, the junction contained 17 bases not matched to a gene. Per the germline V gene, CDR1 is MNHEY and CDR2 is SMNVEV (reference sequence). CDR3 in amino acids: CASSLSTFEVIRGSEAFF. Here the CDR3 DNA reads TGTGCCAGCAGTTTATCGACATTCGAAGTCATCAGGGGGAGTGAAGCTTTCTTT.

This clone turned up a few times. The rearrangement links TRBV6-5 to TRBJ1-6, with D unresolved. The V gene lost 3 bases and the J gene lost 10 bases, with 16 bases spanning the gap. CDR3 length: 15 residues. CDR1 is MNHEY and CDR2 is SVGAGI in the germline V gene. CDR3 sequence reads: CASSYATFQTSPLHF. CDR3 nucleotides: TGTGCCAGCAGTTATGCGACCTTCCAGACCTCACCCCTCCACTTT.

V usage is TRBV13 and J usage is TRBJ2-3; D possibly uses TRBD1 or TRBD2 (5 bases each). CDR3 length: 11 residues. V was shortened by 10 bases and J by 4 bases, with 9 bases between the two germline ends. Germline V CDR1 and CDR2: PRHDT, FYEKMQ (reference sequence). The CDR3 spells CATKGPDTQYF. CDR3 DNA sequence: TGTGCCACCAAGGGACCAGATACGCAGTATTTT.

This clone has only one observation. The chain recombines TRBV4-1 with TRBJ2-7, with 7 positions matching TRBD2. The CDR3 extends over 15 amino acids. Trimming removed 1 base from V and 4 bases from J; junction bases left unmatched: 7. In germline, CDR1 is MGHRA, CDR2 YSYEKL. The CDR3 coding sequence is TGCGCCAGCAGCCAAGGGAGCGGGGAAGGGTACGAGCAGTACTTC. Encoded protein: CASSQGSGEGYEQYF.

J is TRBJ1-1 and V is TRBV27; D remains unclear. This CDR3 comprises 15 residues. Germline V gives CDR1 MNHEY, CDR2 SMNVEV (reference sequence). V was shortened by 4 bases and J by 1 base, with 13 bases between the two germline ends. In DNA form, the CDR3 reads TGTGCCAGCAGTTCACCGCGGACGGCGAACACTGAAGCTTTCTTT. Protein product: CASSSPRTANTEAFF.

The chain is built from TRBV20-1 and TRBJ1-5, with TRBD1 as a possible D gene (6 bases). The V and J ends lost 6 bases and 6 bases respectively, with 9 bases between them. Germline-derived CDR1 and CDR2 are DFQATT and SNEGSKA (reference sequence). The CDR3 totals 11 residues. CDR3 region: CSAGGGQPQHF. CDR3 sequence (DNA): TGCAGTGCAGGAGGGGGTCAGCCCCAGCATTTT.

The genes are TRBV9 and TRBJ2-7; 14 nucleotides agree with TRBD2. The CDR3 has 15 amino acids. V shed 0 bases and J 6 bases; nucleotides not matched to a gene: 2. Germline CDR1 SGDLS, CDR2 YYNGEE. The CDR3: CASSVEGTSGGEQYF. The CDR3 nucleotides read TGTGCCAGCAGCGTAGAGGGGACTAGCGGGGGCGAGCAGTACTTC.

This clone was detected only once. CDR3 in amino acids: CAWSVTDTQYF. In nucleotides, the CDR3 is TGTGCCTGGAGTGTTACAGATACGCAGTATTTT. This chain links TRBV30 with TRBJ2-3; D gene ambiguous. Germline V CDR1 and CDR2: GTSNPN, SVGIG (reference sequence). Deletions cut 0 bases from V and 3 bases from J, with 1 base between. CDR3 length equals 11 residues.

The chain couples TRBV7-2 to TRBJ2-3, with 9 bases aligning to TRBD2. Germline V gene sequence: CDR1 SGHTA, CDR2 FQGNSA. CDR3 length: 19 residues. V was pared by 2 bases and J by 6 bases, with 18 bases of the junction left unmatched. CDR3 in amino acids: CASSLSPAGGVLRMDTQYF. The CDR3 region has the DNA TGTGCCAGCAGCTTATCTCCAGCGGGGGGAGTGTTGAGGATGGATACGCAGTATTTT.

This chain uses TRBV4-2 with TRBJ2-7; 12 bases match TRBD2. The CDR3 has 14 residues. Germline-derived CDR1 and CDR2 are LGHNA and YNFKEQ. Trimming took 2 bases from V and 7 from J; bases not matched to a gene: 3. CDR3 amino acids: CASSQNLAGGEQYF. CDR3 DNA: TGTGCCAGCAGCCAAAATCTAGCGGGGGGGGAGCAGTACTTC.

This CDR3 is CASSQEMVGANVLTF. The CDR3 DNA is TGCGCCAGCAGCCAAGAAATGGTTGGGGCCAACGTCCTGACTTTC. The chain couples TRBV4-3 to TRBJ2-6; D is unresolved. This CDR3 spans 15 amino acids. Germline values: CDR1 LGHNA, CDR2 YSLEER. Trimming removed 0 bases from V and 3 bases from J, with 6 bases in between.

The chain joins TRBV6-5 to TRBJ1-4; D ambiguous. Between the trimmed V and J ends, which lost 2 bases and 8 bases, there was a span of 12 bases. The germline CDR1 and CDR2 sequences are MNHEY and SVGAGI. The CDR3 runs to 14 residues. DNA for the CDR3: TGTGCCAGCAGTTACGATTTTAGCGGGGAAAAACTGTTTTTT. Translating gives CASSYDFSGEKLFF.

This clone appeared a single time. CDR3 in amino acids: CASSTRLAGGEQFF. CDR3 nucleotides: TGTGCCAGCAGCACCCGCCTAGCGGGGGGTGAGCAGTTCTTC. The V and J genes are TRBV9 and TRBJ2-1; 11 nucleotides agree with TRBD2. This CDR3 is built from 14 residues. Germline V CDR1 and CDR2: SGDLS, YYNGEE. J gave up 9 bases and V 4 bases, and 6 bases lay outside the gene matches.

The chain links TRBV5-1 to TRBJ2-2; D call uncertain. V lost 3 bases and J 0 bases, leaving 9 bases between the germline ends. This CDR3 has 15 residues. Germline V lookup: CDR1 SGHRS, CDR2 YFSETQ. CDR3 loop: CASSSNTPNTGELFF. Here the CDR3 DNA reads TGCGCCAGCAGCTCTAACACCCCGAACACCGGGGAGCTGTTTTTT.

This sequence joins TRBV7-2 and TRBJ1-1; D is perhaps TRBD1 (5 bases). Germline lookup yields CDR1 SGHTA and CDR2 FQGNSA. The CDR3 sequence is 14 residues long. Trimming cost V 5 bases and J 3 bases, with 13 bases left between them. The CDR3 DNA follows: TGTGCCAGCAGCAACCGGACAACCTACACTGAAGCTTTCTTT. Encoded protein: CASSNRTTYTEAFF.

The V gene is TRBV20-1, the J gene TRBJ1-1; possibly TRBD1 for D (6 bases). V was clipped by 5 bases and J by 14 bases, with 18 bases between them. CDR3 length: 11 amino acids. Germline V CDR1 and CDR2: DFQATT, SNEGSKA (reference sequence). This CDR3 reads CSASDSPMAFF. The CDR3 DNA sequence: TGCAGTGCTTCGGACAGCCCTATGGCGTTCTTT.

The genes are TRBV7-2 and TRBJ1-3, with 7 positions matching TRBD1. The V segment lost 2 bases and the J segment 0 bases; nucleotides outside the gene matches: 10. Germline V lookup: CDR1 SGHTA, CDR2 FQGNSA. This CDR3 is 18 amino acids long. The CDR3 DNA sequence: TGTGCCAGCAGCTTAAAAAGGCCCCAGGGGGGCTCTGGAAACACCATATATTTT. Its translation: CASSLKRPQGGSGNTIYF.

The genes are TRBV19 and TRBJ2-7; D is perhaps TRBD2 (6 bases). Germline V gene data show CDR1 as LNHDA and CDR2 as SQIVND (reference sequence). Trimming took off 5 bases at V and 5 bases at J, with 16 bases between the two ends. The CDR3 sequence is 14 residues long. CDR3 in amino acids: CASSDSTRTDEQYF. In nucleotides, the CDR3 is TGTGCCAGTAGTGATTCGACTAGAACTGACGAGCAGTACTTC.

The genes are TRBV11-3 and TRBJ2-1; D not certain. Germline lookup yields CDR1 SGHNT and CDR2 YENEEA. V dropped 5 bases and J dropped 5 bases, with 16 bases sitting between them. The CDR3 runs to 15 residues. The DNA for the CDR3 is TGTGCCAGCAGCCGAGGACGGTGGGCTGACAATGAGCAGTTCTTC. It specifies CASSRGRWADNEQFF.

The chain links TRBV11-2 to TRBJ1-2, with D uncertain. Germline CDR1 SGHAT, CDR2 FQNNGV. This CDR3 region has 15 residues. Trimming left V 4 bases short and J 0 bases short, with 12 bases between. The CDR3 DNA follows: TGTGCCAGCAGCTCCTCCAGTAAACCTAACTATGGCTACACCTTC. Protein: CASSSSSKPNYGYTF.

This chain connects TRBV5-1 to TRBJ2-1; 7 bases agree with TRBD2. V lost 4 bases and J lost 5; bases outside the gene matches: 12. Germline CDR1 is SGHRS and CDR2 is YFSETQ. There are 16 residues in the CDR3. CDR3 sequence (DNA): TGCGCCAGCAGCCGGGAGGTAGCGGGCCTTAACAATGAGCAGTTCTTC. It codes for CASSREVAGLNNEQFF.

The V call is TRBV19, the J call TRBJ2-1; possible D gene TRBD1, 6 bases. CDR1 is LNHDA and CDR2 is SQIVND in the germline V gene (reference sequence). The CDR3 is 14 amino acids. The V end was cut by 5 bases, the J end by 8 bases, with 16 bases between. The CDR3 is CASSPSDRYYEQFF. The CDR3, as DNA: TGTGCCAGTAGTCCTTCCGACAGGTATTATGAGCAGTTCTTC.